A single T cell receptor beta chain is shown here with its context. Its antigen is undetermined. The data are from a study of a mutant IDH1 vaccine in newly diagnosed glioma. Germline V gene data show CDR1 as MDHEN and CDR2 as SYDVKM. The CDR3 has 14 residues. Trimming removed 8 bases from V and 6 bases from J, with 19 bases in between. Sample time point: week 23, last vaccination. The vaccine gave 300 ug of a 20-mer mutant IDH1 peptide subcutaneously per dose. The repertoire was sequenced with immunoSEQ multiplex PCR; TCRdb's copy has only in-frame clones and lacks some. The data contain roughly 19,000 clones, around 82% of them seen just once; the ten biggest clones take up less than 15%.

J is TRBJ1-1 and V is TRBV28; maybe TRBD1 (6 bases). The sequences come from PBMCs, collected from a glioma patient whose treatment included an IDH1 peptide vaccine. The sequence was obtained from a man in his thirties or forties with glioma. The CDR3 here is CASWPPSDRPEAFF. Here the CDR3 DNA reads TGTGCCAGCTGGCCCCCGTCAGACAGGCCTGAAGCTTTCTTT. The full variable domain, in which reference TRBV28 and TRBJ1-1 provide the parts outside the CDR3, is DVKVTQSSRYLVKRTGEKVFLECVQDMDHENMFWYRQDPGLGLRLIYFSYDVKMKEKGDIPEGYSVSREKKERFSLILESASTNQTSMYLCASWPPSDRPEAFFGQGTRLTVV.